This TCR beta chain was recorded in a study of shared clonotypes between healthy human individuals. CDR1 is SQVTM and CDR2 is ANQGSEA in the germline V gene. Trimming took 6 bases from V and 4 from J, leaving 10 bases between them. This CDR3 spans 12 amino acids. Sequencing was performed with immunoSEQ multiplex PCR; in TCRdb, only in-frame clones are kept and a portion is missing. This sample has about 470,000 clones, with around 79% found just once. Sequencing was performed on PBMCs. The V gene is TRBV29-1, the J gene TRBJ1-5; D remains unclear. The TCR comes from a woman between 40 and 55 years old in good health. Some clones in this sample may be carry-over from other donors' samples. The CDR3 DNA reads as TGCAGCGTCCTCTTGGGGAATCAGCCCCAGCATTTT. Its translation is CSVLLGNQPQHF.